The entry below describes one T cell receptor beta chain. Its antigen is not yet known. It has no much larger one-base neighbor in the sample; base qualities were not kept. This sample stems from a study of shared clonotypes between healthy human individuals (TCRdb year 2020). General notes on the study: A couple of women and a few men aged 18 to 49 years were included in the cohort. Leukapheresis yielded between about 0.85 and 10 billion PBMCs per donor. To estimate repertoire size and how much clonotypes are shared between individuals, the study performed deep sequencing of blood TCR repertoires from five healthy adults. For each donor, CD4 naive and CD4 memory were each run on three plates, CD8 naive on two plates, and CD8 memory on one plate. To increase sequencing depth and limit assay-specific biases, different laboratories used diverse techniques to prepare libraries and sequence TCR repertoires.

For the CD8 naive samples, CD45RO-negative cells were positively selected for CCR7, yielding a CD45RA+CCR7+ population from which TemRA cells were excluded. Donors were healthy HIV-negative adults with no recently reported acute infections or vaccinations. Every donor was a Caucasian adult living in Nashville, Tennessee, USA. Blood was obtained by leukapheresis, after which PBMCs were separated by Ficoll-Histopaque density gradient centrifugation and cryopreserved in liquid nitrogen vapor phase. Analytical flow cytometry was used to check the purity and quantity of each magnetically sorted T cell population. From each sorted fraction, genomic DNA was isolated and quantified by UV absorbance on a Nanodrop 2000c. Using the deep immunoSEQ assay, TCR CDR3 regions were amplified from genomic DNA by multiplex PCR. Extracted genomic DNA from each cell subset was distributed evenly across all wells of several immunoSEQ 96-well plates, and each plate was treated as a replicate. Each replicate PCR for sorted subsets received roughly 0.2 ug genomic DNA, equal to tens of thousands of T cell genomes. Purified libraries were quantified with a Qubit 3.0 fluorometer, sized on a Bioanalyzer 2100, and re-quantified with the KAPA Library Quantification kit. Each immunoSEQ 96-well plate was sequenced on its own single-read 150-cycle Illumina NextSeq 550 flow cell. As for how the authors treated the data: The immunoSEQ output contained only junctional sequences without quality scores, so filtering could not match that applied to full-length reads. Sequences were annotated with PyIR, a Python wrapper for IgBLAST v1.9, using IMGT germline references to assign V/J genes and CDR3. Reads were filtered out if the reads had weak V/J assignments (E-value above 1e-6), no CDR3, stop codons, out-of-frame junctions, or ambiguous translated residues. V3J clonotypes were defined as sequences sharing an identical inferred V gene, J gene, and CDR3 amino acid sequence. To compute the percentage overlap between repertoires, the number of shared unique clonotypes was divided by the size of the smaller repertoire. Three approaches were used to assess repertoire richness: RTK rarefaction, the Chao1 estimator, and Recon v2.1 estimates of unobserved clonotypes. Generation probabilities for all TCRbeta clonotypes obtained by the gDNA method from a handful of donors were computed using OLGA. Drawn from immuneACCESS, this table holds only the in-frame rearrangements with V and J called that TCRdb kept. Clones are partly lost; checked studies trace under half to an unresolved V gene and leave the rest unexplained. Clonal size and the V and J genes are those of that table, whereas D and trimming came from the DNA. For this sample there are roughly 650,000 clones; approximately 96% appear just once. The ten largest clones capture approximately 0.12% of the sample.

The junction carries 10 bases between V and J, which are trimmed by 4 bases and 0 bases respectively. Taken from cysteine to phenylalanine, the CDR3 has 14 residues. Only CDR3 DNA is held: 42 bases, read in frame from base 1. The CDR1 and CDR2 encoded by the germline V gene (reference sequence) are SGHNT and YYREEE. Study-level results and caveats: Based on pairwise subsampling, the degree of clonotype sharing among donors was expected to be affected by sequencing depth. Compared with non-shared clonotypes, clonotypes shared by all four sorted-subset donors had higher generation probabilities. The genetic and exposure-history diversity represented was limited by the small number of donors. Rarefaction of sorted-subset datasets indicated incomplete sequencing despite the large sequencing depth. When several donors were compared, the shared fraction of clonotypes was about 5.4% for naive CD4, approximately 3.5% for naive CD8, more than 2% for memory CD4, and 0.4% for memory CD8. Larger estimated clonotype richness was generally found for naive subsets than for memory subsets. Sampling was limited to blood, and TCR repertoires in tissue likely differ from TCR repertoires in blood.

This sequence uses TRBV5-4 and TRBJ1-1; the D segment cannot be called with confidence. This clonotype was sampled from a woman in her twenties or thirties in good health. The sequencing sample was made of naive CD8+ T cells sorted from blood. The sample's cell subset or site label is to be understood as: CD45RA+CCR7+. The nucleotide sequence reads as follows: TGTGCCAGCAGCCCCCGCCTGATGAACACTGAAGCTTTCTTT. Its protein reads: CASSPRLMNTEAFF.